Below, one T cell receptor beta chain is given with its context. Its antigen is unidentified. This sample was taken from a study of cytomegalovirus exposure and HLA in healthy donors. Background on the study: About 85 million unique TCRs from HLA-typed donors were held in an early release of data.

Germline V gene lookup returns CDR1 MNHEY and CDR2 SVGAGI. Between the trimmed V and J ends, which lost 2 bases and 6 bases, there was a span of 9 bases. The CDR3 runs to 13 residues. Study-wide results and caveats: In a later analysis, several top co-occurrence clusters appeared linked to parvovirus B19, influenza, CMV and Epstein-Barr virus. Researchers had no immune exposure information except CMV serostatus available.

Primers: 60 Vbeta forward and 13 Jbeta reverse. Produced via immunoSEQ multiplex PCR; TCRdb's table is partial and in-frame only. The sample holds fewer than 200,000 clones, under 70% seen once. The source is a woman between 40 and 50 years old in good health and CMV-seropositive. The sequencing input was PBMCs. The genes are TRBV6-5 and TRBJ2-3; maybe TRBD2 (6 bases). In DNA form, the CDR3 reads TGTGCCAGCAGTTACACGGGGGTGGATACGCAGTATTTT. It encodes CASSYTGVDTQYF.